Listed below are T cell receptor beta chains from one sample, sequenced in a study of shared clonotypes between healthy human individuals. Using immunoSEQ multiplex PCR, the repertoire was profiled, and TCRdb retains in-frame clones only, with some absent. The sample gives more than 2 million clones, about 94% of which show up once; 0.9% to 1.4% is in the top ten. The sample consisted of naive CD8+ T cells sorted from blood. The origin of the receptors is a man between 18 and 29 years old in good health. Both conserved end residues are part of each CDR3. The D gene is left open where the match is weak. The size of a clone is reported for some rows only, either as once, few or many, or as a class for expanded clones.

V: TRBV7-3
J: TRBJ2-5
D: NA
size: NA
CDR3: CASSLSGGQETQYF
DNA: TGTGCCAGCAGCTTATCTGGGGGCCAAGAGACCCAGTACTTC

V: TRBV6-1
J: TRBJ1-4
D: NA
size: NA
CDR3: CASIGAGNEKLFF
DNA: TGTGCCAGCATCGGGGCAGGCAATGAAAAACTGTTTTTT

V: TRBV2
J: TRBJ1-6
D: NA
size: few
CDR3: CASSAVGDESPLHF
DNA: TGTGCCAGCAGTGCGGTCGGCGATGAATCACCCCTCCACTTT

V: TRBV28
J: TRBJ2-7
D: NA
size: NA
CDR3: CASSQETRYYEQYF
DNA: TGTGCCAGCAGTCAAGAGACTCGCTACTACGAGCAGTACTTC

V: TRBV5-1
J: TRBJ2-5
D: NA
size: NA
CDR3: CASSPGVGTQETQYF
DNA: TGCGCCAGCAGCCCCGGTGTAGGGACCCAAGAGACCCAGTACTTC

V: TRBV7-9
J: TRBJ1-1
D: NA
size: NA
CDR3: CASSLALNTEAFF
DNA: TGTGCCAGCAGCTTAGCTCTGAACACTGAAGCTTTCTTT

V: TRBV6-5
J: TRBJ2-7
D: NA
size: NA
CDR3: CASSYSAGEFPYEQYF
DNA: TGTGCCAGCAGTTACTCGGCAGGGGAGTTTCCTTACGAGCAGTACTTC

V: TRBV2
J: TRBJ1-1
D: NA
size: NA
CDR3: CASIEIGWQTPGSTEAFF
DNA: TGTGCCAGCATTGAAATCGGGTGGCAGACCCCCGGGAGCACTGAAGCTTTCTTT

V: TRBV29-1
J: TRBJ2-1
D: NA
size: NA
CDR3: CSVEDTLFGEVPYNEQFF
DNA: TGCAGCGTTGAAGATACACTTTTTGGGGAGGTACCCTACAATGAGCAGTTCTTC

V: TRBV9
J: TRBJ2-3
D: NA
size: once
CDR3: CASSVGQAGTDTQYF
DNA: TGTGCCAGCAGCGTAGGACAGGCGGGCACAGATACGCAGTATTTT